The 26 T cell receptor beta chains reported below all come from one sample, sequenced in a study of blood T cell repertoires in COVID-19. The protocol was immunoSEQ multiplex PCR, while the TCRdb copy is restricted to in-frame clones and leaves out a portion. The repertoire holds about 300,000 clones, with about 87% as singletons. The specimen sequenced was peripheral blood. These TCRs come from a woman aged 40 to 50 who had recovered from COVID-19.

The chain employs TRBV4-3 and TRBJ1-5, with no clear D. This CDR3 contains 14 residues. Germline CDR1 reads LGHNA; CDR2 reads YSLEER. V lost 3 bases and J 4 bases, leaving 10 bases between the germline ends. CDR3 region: CASSQKPQNQPQHF. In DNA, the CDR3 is TGCGCCAGCAGCCAGAAACCTCAGAATCAGCCCCAGCATTTT.

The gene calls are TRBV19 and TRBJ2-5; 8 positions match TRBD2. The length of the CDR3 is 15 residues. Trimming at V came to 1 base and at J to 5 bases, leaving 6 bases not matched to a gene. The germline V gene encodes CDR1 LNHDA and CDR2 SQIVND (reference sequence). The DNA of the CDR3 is TGTGCCAGTAGTATAGGGGGTAGCGGGGCTGAGACCCAGTACTTC. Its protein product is CASSIGGSGAETQYF.

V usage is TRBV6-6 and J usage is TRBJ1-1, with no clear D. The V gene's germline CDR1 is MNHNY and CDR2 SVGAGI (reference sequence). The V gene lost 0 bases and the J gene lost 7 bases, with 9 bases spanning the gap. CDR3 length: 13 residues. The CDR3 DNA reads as TGTGCCAGCAGTTACTCCCCGGGATTTGAAGCTTTCTTT. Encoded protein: CASSYSPGFEAFF.

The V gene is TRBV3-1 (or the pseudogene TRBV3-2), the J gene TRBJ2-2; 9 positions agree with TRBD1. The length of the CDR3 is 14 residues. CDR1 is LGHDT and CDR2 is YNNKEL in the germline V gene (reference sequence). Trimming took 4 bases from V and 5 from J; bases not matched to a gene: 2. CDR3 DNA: TGTGCCAGCAGCCGACAGGGGGGTACCGGGGAGCTGTTTTTT. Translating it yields CASSRQGGTGELFF.

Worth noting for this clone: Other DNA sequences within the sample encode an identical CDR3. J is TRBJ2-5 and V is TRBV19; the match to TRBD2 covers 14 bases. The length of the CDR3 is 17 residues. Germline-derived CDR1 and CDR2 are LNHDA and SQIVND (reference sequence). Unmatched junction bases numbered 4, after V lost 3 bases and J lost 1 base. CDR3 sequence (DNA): TGTGCCAGTAGTATCGGGGGACTAGCGGGGGCCCAAGAGACCCAGTACTTC. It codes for CASSIGGLAGAQETQYF.

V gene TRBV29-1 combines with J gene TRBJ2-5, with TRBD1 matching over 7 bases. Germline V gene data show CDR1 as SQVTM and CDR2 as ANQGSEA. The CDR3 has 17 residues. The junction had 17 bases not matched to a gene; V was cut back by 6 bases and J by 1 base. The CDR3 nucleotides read TGCAGCGTGACCTTGGTTCACAGGGGCACCATCCAAGAGACCCAGTACTTC. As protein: CSVTLVHRGTIQETQYF.

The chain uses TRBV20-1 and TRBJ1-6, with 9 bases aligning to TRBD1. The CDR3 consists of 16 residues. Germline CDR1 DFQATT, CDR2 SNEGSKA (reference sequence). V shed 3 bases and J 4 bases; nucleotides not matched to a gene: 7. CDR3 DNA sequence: TGCAGTGCTAGTTCCCGGACAGGGGTGTATAATTCACCCCTCCACTTT. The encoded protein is CSASSRTGVYNSPLHF.

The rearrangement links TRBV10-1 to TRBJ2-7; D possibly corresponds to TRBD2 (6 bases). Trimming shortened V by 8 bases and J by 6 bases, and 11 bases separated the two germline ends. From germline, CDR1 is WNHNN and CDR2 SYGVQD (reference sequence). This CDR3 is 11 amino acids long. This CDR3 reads CASGFGGEQYF. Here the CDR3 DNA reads TGCGCCAGCGGGTTCGGGGGCGAGCAGTACTTC.

The CDR3 here is CAFDPGWAEAFF. The CDR3 DNA sequence: TGTGCCTTCGATCCGGGATGGGCTGAAGCTTTCTTT. The V and J genes are TRBV30 and TRBJ1-1; D is ambiguous. With 7 bases removed from V and 6 bases from J, the gap between germline ends came to 15 bases. Germline CDR1 GTSNPN, CDR2 SVGIG (reference sequence). The CDR3 is 12 amino acids.

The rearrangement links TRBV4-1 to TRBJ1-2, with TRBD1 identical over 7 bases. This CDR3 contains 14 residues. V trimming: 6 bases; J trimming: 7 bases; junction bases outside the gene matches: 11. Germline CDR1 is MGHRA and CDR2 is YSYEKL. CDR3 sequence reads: CASRPPGGLVGYTF. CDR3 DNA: TGCGCCAGCAGACCACCAGGGGGATTGGTTGGCTACACCTTC.

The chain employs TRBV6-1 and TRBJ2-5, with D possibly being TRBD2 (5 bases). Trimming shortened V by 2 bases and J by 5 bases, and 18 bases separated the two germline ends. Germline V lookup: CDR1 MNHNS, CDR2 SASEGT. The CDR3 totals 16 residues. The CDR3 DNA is TGTGCCAGCAGTGAAATGTCGGCGGGTGAAGAGGAGACCCAGTACTTC. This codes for CASSEMSAGEEETQYF.

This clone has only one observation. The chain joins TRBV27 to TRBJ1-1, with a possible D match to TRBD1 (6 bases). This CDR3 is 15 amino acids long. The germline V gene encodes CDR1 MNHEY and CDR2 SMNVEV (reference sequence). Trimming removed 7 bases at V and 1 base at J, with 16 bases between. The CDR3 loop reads CASILRGGWNTEAFF. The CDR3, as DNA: TGTGCCAGCATCCTAAGGGGGGGTTGGAACACTGAAGCTTTCTTT.

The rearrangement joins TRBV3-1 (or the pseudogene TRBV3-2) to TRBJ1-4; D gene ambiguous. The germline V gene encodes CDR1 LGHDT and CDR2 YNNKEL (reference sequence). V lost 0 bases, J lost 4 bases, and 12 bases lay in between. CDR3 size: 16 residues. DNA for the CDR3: TGTGCCAGCAGCCAAGATAGAGGGTGGAATAATGAAAAACTGTTTTTT. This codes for CASSQDRGWNNEKLFF.

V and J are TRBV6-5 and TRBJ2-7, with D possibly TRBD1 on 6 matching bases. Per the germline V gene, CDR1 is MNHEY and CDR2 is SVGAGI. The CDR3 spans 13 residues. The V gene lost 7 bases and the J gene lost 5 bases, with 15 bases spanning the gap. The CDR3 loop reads CASTDPPGDEQYF. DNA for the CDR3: TGTGCCAGCACCGATCCGCCAGGGGACGAGCAGTACTTC.

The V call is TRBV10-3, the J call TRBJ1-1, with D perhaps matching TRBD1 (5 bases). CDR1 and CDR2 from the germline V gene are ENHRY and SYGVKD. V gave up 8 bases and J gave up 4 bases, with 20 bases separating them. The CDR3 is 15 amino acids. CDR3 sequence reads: CAIPPIRGWGTEAFF. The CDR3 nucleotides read TGTGCCATCCCCCCTATAAGGGGCTGGGGCACTGAAGCTTTCTTT.

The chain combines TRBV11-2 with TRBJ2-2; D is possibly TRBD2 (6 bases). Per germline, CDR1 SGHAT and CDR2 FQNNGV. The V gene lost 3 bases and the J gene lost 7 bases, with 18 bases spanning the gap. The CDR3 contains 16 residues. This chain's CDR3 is CASSFLGTPGGGELFF. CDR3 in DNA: TGTGCCAGCAGCTTCCTCGGGACTCCCGGCGGCGGGGAGCTGTTTTTT.

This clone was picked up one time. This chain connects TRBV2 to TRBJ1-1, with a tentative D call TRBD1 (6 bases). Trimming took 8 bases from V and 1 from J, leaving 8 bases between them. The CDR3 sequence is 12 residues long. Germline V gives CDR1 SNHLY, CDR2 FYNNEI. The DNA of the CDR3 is TGTGCCAGCGAGACAGGGAACACTGAAGCTTTCTTT. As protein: CASETGNTEAFF.

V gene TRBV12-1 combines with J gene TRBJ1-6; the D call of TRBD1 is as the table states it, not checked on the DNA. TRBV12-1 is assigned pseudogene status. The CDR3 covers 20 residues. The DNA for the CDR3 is TGTGCCAGCAGCTTGGGGACCCCCGGACAGGGGGGGATTCTCAATTCACCCCTCCACTTT. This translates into CASSLGTPGQGGILNSPLHF.

CDR3 sequence (DNA): TGTGCCAGCAGCCCTGTGGCCGGGACAAACGTACTTGAAGCTTTCTTT. Translating it yields CASSPVAGTNVLEAFF. The V and J genes are TRBV11-2 and TRBJ1-1, with D tentatively TRBD1 (6 bases). This CDR3 has 16 residues. CDR1 is SGHAT and CDR2 is FQNNGV in the germline V gene. V shed 5 bases and J shed 7 bases, with 23 bases lying between them. Using reference TRBV11-2 and TRBJ1-1 for the parts outside the CDR3, the full variable domain is EAGVAQSPRYKIIEKRQSVAFWCNPISGHATLYWYQQILGQGPKLLIQFQNNGVVDDSQLPKDRFSAERLKGVDSTLKIQPAKLEDSAVYLCASSPVAGTNVLEAFFGQGTRLTVV.

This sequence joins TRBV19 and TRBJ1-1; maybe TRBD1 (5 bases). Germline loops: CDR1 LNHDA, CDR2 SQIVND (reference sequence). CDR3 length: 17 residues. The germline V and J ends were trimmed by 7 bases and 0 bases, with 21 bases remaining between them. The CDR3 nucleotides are TGTGCCAGTACTACGTCCGTGAGTGGGGGGATGAACACTGAAGCTTTCTTT. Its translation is CASTTSVSGGMNTEAFF.

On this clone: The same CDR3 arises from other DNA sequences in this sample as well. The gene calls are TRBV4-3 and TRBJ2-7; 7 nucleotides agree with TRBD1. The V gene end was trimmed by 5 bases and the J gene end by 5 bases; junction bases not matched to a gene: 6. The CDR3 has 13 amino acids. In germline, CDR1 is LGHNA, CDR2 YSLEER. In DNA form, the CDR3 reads TGCGCCAGCAGCTACCGGACAGGAGACGAGCAGTACTTC. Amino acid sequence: CASSYRTGDEQYF.

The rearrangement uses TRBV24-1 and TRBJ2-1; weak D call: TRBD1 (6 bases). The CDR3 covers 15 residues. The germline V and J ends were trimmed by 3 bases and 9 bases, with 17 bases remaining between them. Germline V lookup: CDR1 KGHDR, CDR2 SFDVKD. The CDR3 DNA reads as TGTGCCACCAGTGATGGCCCAGGACAGAAGCCTGAGCAGTTCTTC. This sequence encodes CATSDGPGQKPEQFF.

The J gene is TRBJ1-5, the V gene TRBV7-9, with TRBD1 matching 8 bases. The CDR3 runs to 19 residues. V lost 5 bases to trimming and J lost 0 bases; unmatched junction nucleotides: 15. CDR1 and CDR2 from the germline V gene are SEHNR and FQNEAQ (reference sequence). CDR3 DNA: TGTGCCAGCAGCCGGGGCCAGGGGGCCCTTGAGGATAGCAATCAGCCCCAGCATTTT. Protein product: CASSRGQGALEDSNQPQHF. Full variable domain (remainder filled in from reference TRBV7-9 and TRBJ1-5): DTGVSQNPRHKITKRGQNVTFRCDPISEHNRLYWYRQTLGQGPEFLTYFQNEAQLEKSRLLSDRFSAERPKGSFSTLEIQRTEQGDSAMYLCASSRGQGALEDSNQPQHFGDGTRLSIL.

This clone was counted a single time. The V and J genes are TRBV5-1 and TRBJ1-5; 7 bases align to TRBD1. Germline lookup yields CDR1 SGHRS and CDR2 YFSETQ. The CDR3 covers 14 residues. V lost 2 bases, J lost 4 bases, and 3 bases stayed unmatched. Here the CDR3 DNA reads TGCGCCAGCAGCTTATGGGGACAGAATCAGCCCCAGCATTTT. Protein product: CASSLWGQNQPQHF.

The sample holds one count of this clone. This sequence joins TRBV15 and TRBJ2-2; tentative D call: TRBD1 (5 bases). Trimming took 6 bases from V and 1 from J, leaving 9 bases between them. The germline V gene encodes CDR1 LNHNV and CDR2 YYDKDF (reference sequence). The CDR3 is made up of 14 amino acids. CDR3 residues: CATRFTGNTGELFF. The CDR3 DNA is TGTGCCACCAGATTCACAGGGAACACCGGGGAGCTGTTTTTT.

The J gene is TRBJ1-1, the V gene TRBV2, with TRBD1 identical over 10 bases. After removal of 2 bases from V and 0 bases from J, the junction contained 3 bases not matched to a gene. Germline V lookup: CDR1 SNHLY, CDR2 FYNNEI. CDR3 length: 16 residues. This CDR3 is CASSELTGGLNTEAFF. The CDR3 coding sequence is TGTGCCAGCAGTGAACTGACAGGGGGCCTGAACACTGAAGCTTTCTTT.